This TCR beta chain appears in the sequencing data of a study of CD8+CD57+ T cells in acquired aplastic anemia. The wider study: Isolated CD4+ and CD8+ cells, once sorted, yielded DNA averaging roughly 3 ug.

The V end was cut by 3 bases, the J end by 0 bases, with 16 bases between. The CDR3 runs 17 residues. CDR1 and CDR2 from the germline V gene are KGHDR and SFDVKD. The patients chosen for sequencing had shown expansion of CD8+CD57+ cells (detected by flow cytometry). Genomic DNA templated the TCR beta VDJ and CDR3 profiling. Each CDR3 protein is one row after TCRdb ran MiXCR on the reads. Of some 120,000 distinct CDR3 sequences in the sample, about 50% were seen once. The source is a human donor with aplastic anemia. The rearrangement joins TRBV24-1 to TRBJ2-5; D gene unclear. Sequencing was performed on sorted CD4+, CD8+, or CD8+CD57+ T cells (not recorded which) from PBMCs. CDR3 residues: CATSDSRHSGYQETQYF. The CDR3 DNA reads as TGTGCCACCAGTGATAGTAGGCATTCCGGGTACCAAGAGACCCAGTACTTC.